A single sample is the source of the 6 T cell receptor beta chains below, sequenced in a study of blood T cell repertoires in COVID-19. Assay: immunoSEQ multiplex PCR; the TCRdb copy retains only in-frame clones and omits some. The sample holds about 55,000 clones, 85% seen once. Sequenced: peripheral blood. Source of these receptors: a human donor in a cohort sampled during active COVID-19.

The chain uses TRBV5-6 and TRBJ2-5; TRBD2 aligns across 10 bases. V lost 2 bases to trimming and J lost 5 bases; unmatched junction nucleotides: 6. Germline-derived CDR1 and CDR2 are SGHDT and YYEEEE. This CDR3 contains 15 residues. The CDR3 DNA follows: TGTGCCAGCAGCTTCGGTACTAGCGGGAAGGAGACCCAGTACTTC. Translated: CASSFGTSGKETQYF. Full variable domain (outside the CDR3, taken from reference TRBV5-6 and TRBJ2-5): DAGVTQSPTHLIKTRGQQVTLRCSPKSGHDTVSWYQQALGQGPQFIFQYYEEEERQRGNFPDRFSGHQFPNYSSELNVNALLLGDSALYLCASSFGTSGKETQYFGPGTRLLVL.

V is TRBV10-3 and J is TRBJ2-3; 7 bases map to TRBD2. V shed 6 bases and J 8 bases; nucleotides not matched to a gene: 11. Per germline, CDR1 ENHRY and CDR2 SYGVKD. The CDR3 contains 14 residues. The CDR3 spells CAISPPGGSSTQYF. The CDR3 nucleotides read TGTGCCATCAGCCCTCCGGGAGGTTCATCTACGCAGTATTTT.

The chain is built from TRBV25-1 and TRBJ1-6; D not certain. The CDR3 spans 15 residues. Germline CDR1 reads MGHDK; CDR2 reads SYGVNS. Trimming took off 2 bases at V and 8 bases at J, with 13 bases between the two ends. In DNA form, the CDR3 reads TGTGCCAGCAGTGAAACCGGCAGGTTGCATTCACCCCTCCACTTT. Residues: CASSETGRLHSPLHF.

The chain has TRBV9 and TRBJ2-7; D gene unclear. V was trimmed by 1 base and J by 2 bases, leaving 10 bases between them. The CDR3 runs to 14 residues. Germline V gene data show CDR1 as SGDLS and CDR2 as YYNGEE. CDR3 protein: CASSVSWQTYEQYF. In DNA form, the CDR3 reads TGTGCCAGCAGCGTATCCTGGCAGACCTACGAGCAGTACTTC.

V usage is TRBV29-1 and J usage is TRBJ1-3; D possibly corresponds to TRBD1 (5 bases). Germline V gene lookup returns CDR1 SQVTM and CDR2 ANQGSEA. With 7 bases removed from V and 0 bases from J, the gap between germline ends came to 13 bases. The CDR3 runs to 14 residues. In nucleotides, the CDR3 is TGCAGCGCTGCTGACGGGGGCTCTGGAAACACCATATATTTT. Translation: CSAADGGSGNTIYF.

The rearrangement uses TRBV18 and TRBJ2-5, with TRBD1 matching over 7 bases. Germline CDR1 is KGHSH and CDR2 is LQKENI. V was pared by 4 bases and J by 2 bases, with 4 bases of the junction left unmatched. The CDR3 extends over 14 amino acids. CDR3 sequence: CASSQNRGQETQYF. CDR3 nucleotides: TGTGCCAGCTCACAAAACAGGGGACAAGAGACCCAGTACTTC.